This entry lists 2 T cell receptor beta chains sequenced from one sample in a study of T cell responses to AZD1222 COVID-19 vaccine. Produced via immunoSEQ multiplex PCR; TCRdb's table is partial and in-frame only. The sample carries 95,000 to 100,000 clones, about 90% recorded once. The input for sequencing was peripheral blood, taken 28 days after the second AZD1222 dose. These receptors were collected from an adult who received the AZD1222 COVID-19 vaccine.

The table lists this clone with a few counts. The J gene is TRBJ2-1, the V gene TRBV7-3; 9 positions agree with TRBD2. Germline loops: CDR1 SGHTA, CDR2 FQGTGA. The CDR3 runs 15 residues. V trimming: 1 base; J trimming: 7 bases; junction bases outside the gene matches: 5. For the CDR3, the DNA is TGTGCCAGCAGCTTAATAGCGGGGGAGAGGAATGAGCAGTTCTTC. Translated, it gives CASSLIAGERNEQFF.

This sequence joins TRBV13 and TRBJ1-4; 7 bases map to TRBD1. The trim removed 5 bases at V and 7 bases at J, leaving 10 bases unmatched. CDR1 and CDR2 (germline): PRHDT, FYEKMQ (reference sequence). The CDR3 is 15 amino acids. CDR3 region: CASSQAAGGVEKLFF. DNA for the CDR3: TGTGCCAGCAGCCAAGCCGCAGGGGGAGTTGAAAAACTGTTTTTT.